The entry below gives a single TCR beta chain sequence along with its context. This CDR3 spans 21 amino acids. V shed 3 bases, J shed 0 bases, and the junction held 18 bases outside the gene matches. From germline, CDR1 is LGHNT and CDR2 FRNRAP. This sample was included in a study of blood T cell repertoires in COVID-19. Turning to the study itself: Sample material is recorded as cDNA or gDNA derived from T cells, B-cell-depleted T cells, or PBMCs.

In the original workflow: Quantification of nucleated cells was approximated via reference gene primer amplification. Profiling relied on immunoSEQ multiplex PCR, and the TCRdb table lists in-frame clones only, not all of them. V and J calls plus clone size are reproduced from that table; the DNA served to infer D and trimming. This sample carries around 83,000 clones, approximately 90% of them seen once, and the ten largest clones take 25% to 30%. Source material: peripheral blood. The sequence came from a man aged 45 to 65 with active or convalescent COVID-19. The chain has TRBV12-5 and TRBJ2-1; 9 bases are a match to TRBD1. Written as DNA, the CDR3 is TGTGCTAGTGGTTTCCCCCGGGGACAGGGAACGTTAAGGTTCTCCTACAATGAGCAGTTCTTC. Translation: CASGFPRGQGTLRFSYNEQFF.